A selection of T cell receptor beta chains follows, all from one sample in a study of blood T cell repertoires in COVID-19. Sequencing used immunoSEQ multiplex PCR; TCRdb keeps in-frame clones, though not all of them. The sample carries about 75,000 clones, approximately 85% recorded once. Sequenced material: peripheral blood. These receptors were obtained from an elderly woman with active or convalescent COVID-19. Both conserved end residues are part of each CDR3. Clone size, where shown, is once, few, many, or a class for clones that have expanded.

v_gene	j_gene	abundance	CDR3aa
TRBV28	TRBJ2-7	-	CASSSPGRGTYEQYF
TRBV7-2	TRBJ1-2	-	CASSSRDRGGDGYTF
TRBV19	TRBJ1-4	-	CASSATGLNEKLFF
TRBV4-1	TRBJ1-4	few	CASSQVGTTNEKLFF
TRBV5-4	TRBJ1-2	-	CASSLQGRLHYTF
TRBV18	TRBJ1-5	once	CASSRAVGSQPQHF
TRBV7-9	TRBJ2-5	-	CASSPRVSGEETQYF
TRBV28	TRBJ1-1	-	CASSLPGTGATLAFF
TRBV6-5	TRBJ2-5	-	CASSYSLAGGETQYF
TRBV5-1	TRBJ2-3	-	CASSMTPGSSTGTQYF
TRBV7-2	TRBJ2-4	-	CASSPAGTGGIQYF
TRBV18	TRBJ2-7	-	CASSPTDYEQYF
TRBV9	TRBJ1-6	few	CASSVGPDRTYNSPLHF
TRBV5-1	TRBJ1-1	-	CASSLAEGAEAFF
TRBV10-3	TRBJ2-7	-	CAISHTSGGAYEQYF
TRBV19	TRBJ1-2	once	CASSVTPGPYGYTF
TRBV7-3	TRBJ2-2	-	CASSFSAGELFF
TRBV5-1	TRBJ1-4	-	CASSLQGSNEKLFF
TRBV18	TRBJ2-5	-	CASSPSAGETQYF
TRBV28	TRBJ2-7	-	CASSPLIQGRPYEQYF
TRBV4-3	TRBJ2-7	medium-sized	CASSQDGGDEQYF
TRBV7-2	TRBJ1-3	-	CASSPRQSSSGNTIYF
TRBV12-3/TRBV12-4	TRBJ1-2	-	CASSFGDSYGYTF
TRBV29-1	TRBJ2-2	-	CSATRPGTGVTGELFF
TRBV7-3	TRBJ2-1	once	CASSLSFLADEQFF